One sample yielded the 6 T cell receptor beta chains listed below, sequenced in a study of response to subunit inactivated influenza vaccine. TCRdb analysed the RT-PCR reads with MiXCR anew, one entry per CDR3 protein. The sample records more than 700,000 distinct CDR3 sequences, less than 25% being singletons. The sample consisted of PBMCs from blood, taken 5 days after vaccination. The receptors were gathered from a man in his fifties or sixties who received an inactivated influenza vaccine.

This clonotype was counted a few times. The chain employs TRBV3-1 and TRBJ1-2; D gene ambiguous. CDR1 is LGHDT and CDR2 is YNNKEL in the germline V gene (reference sequence). This CDR3 is 14 amino acids long. V dropped 1 base and J dropped 0 bases, with 6 bases sitting between them. DNA for the CDR3: TGTGCCAGCAGCCAAGGCTCGGCTAACTATGGCTACACCTTC. Translation: CASSQGSANYGYTF.

This clonotype was observed many times. The V call is TRBV29-1, the J call TRBJ2-3; D possibly uses TRBD1 or TRBD2 (5 bases each). The V end lost 4 bases, the J end lost 2 bases, and 10 bases lay between the germline ends. Germline loops: CDR1 SQVTM, CDR2 ANQGSEA. The CDR3 loop spans 13 amino acids. CDR3 nucleotides: TGCAGCGTTGGAGCTGGGACCACAGATACGCAGTATTTT. Translated: CSVGAGTTDTQYF.

The sample holds a few counts of this clonotype. DNA of the CDR3: TGTGCCAGCAGTCGGGGGCCCAACCGAAGCGAGCAGTACTTC. Translation: CASSRGPNRSEQYF. This sequence joins TRBV12-3 or TRBV12-4 and TRBJ2-7; TRBD1 or TRBD2 may be the D gene (6 bases each). CDR3 length: 14 amino acids. The V gene lost 5 bases and the J gene lost 6 bases, with 17 bases spanning the gap.

The sample holds a few counts of this clonotype. This chain uses TRBV7-2 with TRBJ1-5, with 8 bases aligning to TRBD1. CDR1 SGHTA and CDR2 FQGNSA come from the germline V gene. The CDR3 is 17 amino acids. V trimming: 11 bases; J trimming: 0 bases; junction bases outside the gene matches: 15. The CDR3 region has the DNA TGTGCCCTCAGTCCAGGGGGCGCATTTTATAGCAATCAGCCCCAGCATTTT. As protein: CALSPGGAFYSNQPQHF.

The sample holds many counts of this clonotype. This chain uses TRBV10-3 with TRBJ2-1; D remains ambiguous. From germline, CDR1 is ENHRY and CDR2 SYGVKD. The V and J ends lost 3 bases and 6 bases respectively, with 3 bases between them. The CDR3 spans 11 residues. The CDR3, as DNA: TGTGCCATCAGTGACTTCAATGAGCAGTTCTTC. This codes for CAISDFNEQFF.

This clonotype was picked up one time. This rearrangement joins TRBV28 to TRBJ2-7, with a tentative D call TRBD1 (7 bases). This CDR3 has 15 amino acids. Germline CDR1 and CDR2: MDHEN and SYDVKM. Trimming removed 8 bases from V and 5 bases from J, with 22 bases in between. CDR3 in DNA: TGTGCCAGCCCGGCCCCGGCAGGGGGGAGTAACGAGCAGTACTTC. This sequence encodes CASPAPAGGSNEQYF.